This T cell receptor beta chain derives from a study of T cell repertoires in ileal Crohn's disease. Study background: Patients had a median approximately 7.2-year disease duration, and about 36% were active smokers.

This clone was seen more than once but under ten times. The target antigen is unknown. Germline V lookup: CDR1 MNHEY, CDR2 SVGAGI. The CDR3 runs 15 residues. V shed 6 bases and J shed 4 bases, with 16 bases lying between them. Around 490 nanograms of biopsy DNA per sample underwent TCRB immunosequencing. Generated by immunoSEQ multiplex PCR, the TCRdb table keeps only in-frame clones and is missing some. The table records about 14,000 clones, 70% of them present only once. General observations from the study: Compared with non-smokers, active smokers at surgery showed more clonal expansions. Clonality above 26.8% at surgery always came with endoscopic recurrence.

The J gene is TRBJ1-3, the V gene TRBV6-5; possible D gene TRBD1, 5 bases. The sequence came from an adult with Crohn's disease. Sequencing was performed on ileal tissue. CDR3 bases: TGTGCCAGCAGAACGGGGGAGGGGATAGGAAACACCATATATTTT. It specifies CASRTGEGIGNTIYF.